This TCR beta chain stems from a study of Ad26.COV2.S vaccination and SARS-CoV-2 variants. Looking at the study overall: Donor got 5x10^10 or 1x10^11 viral particles of Ad26.COV2.S. General observations from the study: Researchers reported similar non-spike TCR breadth in vaccine and placebo recipients. Reports say spike-specific CD8+ and CD4+ T cell responses covered substantial breadth after vaccination.

The protocol was immunoSEQ multiplex PCR, while the TCRdb copy is restricted to in-frame clones and leaves out a portion. The repertoire includes 440,000 or so clones, 90% of them detected once, and less than 5.5% sits in the top ten. This CDR3 spans 13 amino acids. Trimming cost V 7 bases and J 6 bases, with 12 bases left between them. From germline, CDR1 is SNHLY and CDR2 FYNNEI. Treatment in this sample: 19 received Ad26.COV2.S at low or high dose, single or two shots; a few received placebo; per-sample allocation not given. Sampling took place 63 days after the first vaccine or placebo injection. This clone was observed a handful of times. Its target is not known.

The sequences come from peripheral blood, collected in a trial of Ad26.COV2.S vaccine versus placebo. The chain employs TRBV2 and TRBJ2-2; D is unclear. The sequence was obtained from a person between 18 and 65 years old who received the Ad26.COV2.S COVID-19 vaccine or a placebo. The CDR3 spells CASISASPGELFF. In DNA, the CDR3 is TGTGCCAGCATTAGTGCGTCCCCCGGGGAGCTGTTTTTT.